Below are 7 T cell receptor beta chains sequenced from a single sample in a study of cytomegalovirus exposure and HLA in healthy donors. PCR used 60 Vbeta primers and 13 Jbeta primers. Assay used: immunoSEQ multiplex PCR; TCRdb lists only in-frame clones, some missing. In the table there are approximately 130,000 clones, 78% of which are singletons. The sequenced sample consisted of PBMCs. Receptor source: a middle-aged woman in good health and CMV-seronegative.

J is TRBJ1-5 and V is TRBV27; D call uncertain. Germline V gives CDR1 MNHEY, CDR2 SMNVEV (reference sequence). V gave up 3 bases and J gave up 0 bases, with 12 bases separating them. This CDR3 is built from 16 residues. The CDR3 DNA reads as TGTGCCAGCAGTTTTGGTCGCGGTTATAGCAATCAGCCCCAGCATTTT. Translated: CASSFGRGYSNQPQHF.

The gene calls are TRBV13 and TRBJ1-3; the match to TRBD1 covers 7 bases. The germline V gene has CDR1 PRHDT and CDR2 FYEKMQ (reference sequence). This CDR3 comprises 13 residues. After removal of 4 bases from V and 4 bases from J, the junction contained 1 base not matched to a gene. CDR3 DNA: TGTGCCAGCAGCTGGGGACAGGGAAACACCATATATTTT. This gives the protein CASSWGQGNTIYF.

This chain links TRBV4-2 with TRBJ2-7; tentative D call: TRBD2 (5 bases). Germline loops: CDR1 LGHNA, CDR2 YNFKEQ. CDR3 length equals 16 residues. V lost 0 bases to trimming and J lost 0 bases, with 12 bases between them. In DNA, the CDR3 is TGTGCCAGCAGCCAAGATCCCGCAGGAGGCTCCTACGAGCAGTACTTC. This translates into CASSQDPAGGSYEQYF.

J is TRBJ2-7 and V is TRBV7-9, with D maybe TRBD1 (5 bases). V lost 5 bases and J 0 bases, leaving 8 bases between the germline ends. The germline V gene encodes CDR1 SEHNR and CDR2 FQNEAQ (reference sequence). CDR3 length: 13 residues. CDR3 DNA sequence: TGTGCCAGCAGCCAAGACAGCTCCTACGAGCAGTACTTC. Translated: CASSQDSSYEQYF. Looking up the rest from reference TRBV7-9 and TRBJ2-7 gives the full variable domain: DTGVSQNPRHKITKRGQNVTFRCDPISEHNRLYWYRQTLGQGPEFLTYFQNEAQLEKSRLLSDRFSAERPKGSFSTLEIQRTEQGDSAMYLCASSQDSSYEQYFGPGTRLTVT.

CDR3 protein: CASSLGQGFGYTF. CDR3 sequence (DNA): TGTGCCAGCAGCCTGGGACAGGGCTTTGGCTACACCTTC. This chain links TRBV11-2 with TRBJ1-2, with 9 bases that match TRBD1. Germline CDR1 and CDR2: SGHAT and FQNNGV. CDR3 size: 13 residues. J was trimmed by 7 bases and V by 5 bases; bases with no gene match: 5.

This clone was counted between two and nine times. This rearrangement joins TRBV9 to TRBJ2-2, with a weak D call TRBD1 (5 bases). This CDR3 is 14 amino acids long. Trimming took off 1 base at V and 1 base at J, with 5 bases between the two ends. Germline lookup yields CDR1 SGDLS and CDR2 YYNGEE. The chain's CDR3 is CASSVQGNTGELFF. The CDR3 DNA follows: TGTGCCAGCAGCGTACAGGGGAACACCGGGGAGCTGTTTTTT.

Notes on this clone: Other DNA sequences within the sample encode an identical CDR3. The CDR3 sequence: CASSLDRGSNQPQHF. DNA for the CDR3: TGCGCCAGCAGCCTGGACAGGGGAAGCAATCAGCCCCAGCATTTT. The chain carries TRBV5-1 and TRBJ1-5; 9 bases line up with TRBD1. Germline V gives CDR1 SGHRS, CDR2 YFSETQ. The CDR3 consists of 15 residues. Trimming took 4 bases from V and 1 from J; bases not matched to a gene: 3.